These T cell receptor beta chains were read from a single sample in a study of control samples from healthy donors and cancer patients. TCRdb's copy holds only in-frame clones and misses some; the assay was immunoSEQ multiplex PCR. The table records 100,000 to 150,000 clones, 92% of them present only once. The specimen sequenced was PBMCs. The source of these receptors is an older man with head and neck cancer. Each CDR3 is given with its conserved first and last residue. Each record gives: CDR3 protein, CDR3 DNA, D gene, J gene, clone size, V gene. The D gene is left open where the match is weak. Size values are once, few and many counts, or a class for expanded clones, and some rows have none.

CDR3aa: CASSNGQGPGELFF; CDR3nt: TGTGCCAGCAGTAACGGACAGGGGCCCGGGGAGCTGTTTTTT; d_gene: TRBD1; j_gene: TRBJ2-2; abundance: NA; v_gene: TRBV6-6
CDR3aa: CASSPPGAAGNTIYF; CDR3nt: TGTGCCAGCTCACCCCCGGGAGCCGCTGGAAACACCATATATTTT; d_gene: NA; j_gene: TRBJ1-3; abundance: NA; v_gene: TRBV18
CDR3aa: CASSSRKDPLGNQPQHF; CDR3nt: TGTGCCAGCAGCTCCCGGAAGGACCCTCTTGGTAATCAGCCCCAGCATTTT; d_gene: NA; j_gene: TRBJ1-5; abundance: NA; v_gene: TRBV5-6
CDR3aa: CASSDPTGGLTNYGYTF; CDR3nt: TGTGCCAGCAGTGACCCGACAGGGGGCTTAACTAACTATGGCTACACCTTC; d_gene: TRBD1; j_gene: TRBJ1-2; abundance: NA; v_gene: TRBV6-1
CDR3aa: CASSLREETQYF; CDR3nt: TGCGCCAGCAGCTTAAGGGAAGAGACCCAGTACTTC; d_gene: NA; j_gene: TRBJ2-5; abundance: NA; v_gene: TRBV10-2
CDR3aa: CARAGTASDTQYF; CDR3nt: TGCGCCAGGGCCGGGACAGCTTCTGATACGCAGTATTTT; d_gene: TRBD1; j_gene: TRBJ2-3; abundance: NA; v_gene: TRBV10-2
CDR3aa: CASTRQGSDEQFF; CDR3nt: TGTGCCAGTACCCGACAGGGATCCGATGAGCAGTTCTTC; d_gene: TRBD1; j_gene: TRBJ2-1; abundance: NA; v_gene: TRBV19
CDR3aa: CASSYPSGSSYNEQFF; CDR3nt: TGTGCCAGCAGCTACCCTAGCGGGAGCTCCTACAATGAGCAGTTCTTC; d_gene: TRBD2; j_gene: TRBJ2-1; abundance: NA; v_gene: TRBV5-4
CDR3aa: CASSRSGNYEQYF; CDR3nt: TGTGCCAGCAGCCGTAGCGGGAACTACGAGCAGTACTTC; d_gene: TRBD2; j_gene: TRBJ2-7; abundance: NA; v_gene: TRBV27
CDR3aa: CASSLGPGLETQYF; CDR3nt: TGTGCCAGCAGTCTGGGCCCGGGTTTAGAGACCCAGTACTTC; d_gene: NA; j_gene: TRBJ2-5; abundance: NA; v_gene: TRBV5-5
CDR3aa: CASSQLRETQYF; CDR3nt: TGTGCCAGCAGCCAGCTCAGGGAGACCCAGTACTTC; d_gene: NA; j_gene: TRBJ2-5; abundance: once; v_gene: TRBV14
CDR3aa: CASSLPGGWETQYF; CDR3nt: TGTGCCAGCAGCTTACCGGGGGGGTGGGAGACCCAGTACTTC; d_gene: TRBD2; j_gene: TRBJ2-5; abundance: NA; v_gene: TRBV7-2
CDR3aa: CASNLASGSADTQYF; CDR3nt: TGTGCCAGTAATCTGGCCAGCGGGAGTGCAGATACGCAGTATTTT; d_gene: TRBD2; j_gene: TRBJ2-3; abundance: NA; v_gene: TRBV19
CDR3aa: CASRRASGPDEQYF; CDR3nt: TGCGCCAGCAGGCGGGCTAGCGGTCCCGACGAGCAGTACTTC; d_gene: TRBD2; j_gene: TRBJ2-7; abundance: NA; v_gene: TRBV5-1
CDR3aa: CASRGQGARSAKNIQYF; CDR3nt: TGTGCCAGTAGGGGACAGGGGGCGCGGTCAGCCAAAAACATTCAGTACTTC; d_gene: TRBD1; j_gene: TRBJ2-4; abundance: NA; v_gene: TRBV19
CDR3aa: CASSTGRGGGEKLFF; CDR3nt: TGCGCCAGCAGCACCGGACGGGGAGGAGGTGAAAAACTGTTTTTT; d_gene: NA; j_gene: TRBJ1-4; abundance: NA; v_gene: TRBV5-1
CDR3aa: CASSVSGGSSYNEQFF; CDR3nt: TGTGCCAGCAGCGTATCGGGGGGGAGCTCCTACAATGAGCAGTTCTTC; d_gene: TRBD2; j_gene: TRBJ2-1; abundance: NA; v_gene: TRBV9
CDR3aa: CASSPGTSGILGTGELFF; CDR3nt: TGTGCCAGCAGCCCCGGGACTAGCGGGATCTTGGGCACCGGGGAGCTGTTTTTT; d_gene: TRBD2; j_gene: TRBJ2-2; abundance: NA; v_gene: TRBV7-9
CDR3aa: CASSPGTGSQETQYF; CDR3nt: TGTGCCAGCAGCCCGGGGACAGGGTCCCAAGAGACCCAGTACTTC; d_gene: TRBD1; j_gene: TRBJ2-5; abundance: NA; v_gene: TRBV7-9
CDR3aa: CASSRGGEGRGTGELFF; CDR3nt: TGCGCCAGCAGCCGAGGTGGCGAGGGCCGGGGCACCGGGGAGCTGTTTTTT; d_gene: NA; j_gene: TRBJ2-2; abundance: NA; v_gene: TRBV4-1
CDR3aa: CASSSMQGQSYGYTF; CDR3nt: TGCGCCAGCAGTTCTATGCAAGGACAGTCCTATGGCTACACCTTC; d_gene: NA; j_gene: TRBJ1-2; abundance: few; v_gene: TRBV5-1
CDR3aa: CASKKTGTSGYNEQFF; CDR3nt: TGTGCCAGTAAGAAAACCGGGACTAGCGGATACAATGAGCAGTTCTTC; d_gene: TRBD2; j_gene: TRBJ2-1; abundance: NA; v_gene: TRBV19
CDR3aa: CASSQGVGEQFF; CDR3nt: TGTGCCAGCAGCCAAGGCGTGGGAGAGCAGTTCTTC; d_gene: NA; j_gene: TRBJ2-1; abundance: NA; v_gene: TRBV3-1/TRBV3-2
CDR3aa: CASSQAGGPGEQYF; CDR3nt: TGTGCCAGCAGCCAGGCGGGAGGGCCGGGCGAGCAGTACTTC; d_gene: TRBD2; j_gene: TRBJ2-7; abundance: NA; v_gene: TRBV11-2
CDR3aa: CASSLAGQGGNTEAFF; CDR3nt: TGTGCCAGCAGCTTAGCCGGCCAGGGCGGGAACACTGAAGCTTTCTTT; d_gene: NA; j_gene: TRBJ1-1; abundance: NA; v_gene: TRBV13
CDR3aa: CAWDRGPGNEQFF; CDR3nt: TGTGCCTGGGACAGGGGGCCGGGTAATGAGCAGTTCTTC; d_gene: TRBD1; j_gene: TRBJ2-1; abundance: NA; v_gene: TRBV30
CDR3aa: CAIGQGGSYNSPLHF; CDR3nt: TGTGCCATCGGCCAGGGTGGGTCCTATAATTCACCCCTCCACTTT; d_gene: NA; j_gene: TRBJ1-6; abundance: NA; v_gene: TRBV10-3
CDR3aa: CARWTGKEVGLFF; CDR3nt: TGTGCCAGATGGACAGGAAAGGAGGTGGGCCTGTTTTTT; d_gene: TRBD1; j_gene: TRBJ2-2; abundance: NA; v_gene: TRBV19
CDR3aa: CASYTGSMNTEAFF; CDR3nt: TGTGCCAGCTACACAGGTTCAATGAACACTGAAGCTTTCTTT; d_gene: NA; j_gene: TRBJ1-1; abundance: NA; v_gene: TRBV19
CDR3aa: CASSSITGTNGYTF; CDR3nt: TGCGCCAGCAGCTCGATTACCGGCACGAATGGCTACACCTTC; d_gene: NA; j_gene: TRBJ1-2; abundance: once; v_gene: TRBV5-1
CDR3aa: CASSPMGQGYYEQYF; CDR3nt: TGTGCCAGCAGCCCCATGGGACAGGGGTACTACGAGCAGTACTTC; d_gene: TRBD1; j_gene: TRBJ2-7; abundance: NA; v_gene: TRBV6-2/TRBV6-3
CDR3aa: CSAFSQREQFF; CDR3nt: TGCAGTGCTTTCTCACAGCGGGAGCAGTTCTTC; d_gene: NA; j_gene: TRBJ2-1; abundance: NA; v_gene: TRBV20-1
CDR3aa: CASSPRSEKLFF; CDR3nt: TGTGCCAGCTCACCAAGATCTGAAAAACTGTTTTTT; d_gene: NA; j_gene: TRBJ1-4; abundance: NA; v_gene: TRBV18
CDR3aa: CASSLRSSGANVLTF; CDR3nt: TGTGCCAGCAGCCTTAGGAGCTCTGGGGCCAACGTCCTGACTTTC; d_gene: NA; j_gene: TRBJ2-6; abundance: NA; v_gene: TRBV5-4
CDR3aa: CASSLGQGGEAFF; CDR3nt: TGTGCCAGCAGCCTAGGACAGGGAGGTGAAGCTTTCTTT; d_gene: TRBD1; j_gene: TRBJ1-1; abundance: NA; v_gene: TRBV5-4
CDR3aa: CAIRQDTGELFF; CDR3nt: TGTGCCATCAGACAGGACACCGGGGAGCTGTTTTTT; d_gene: NA; j_gene: TRBJ2-2; abundance: NA; v_gene: TRBV10-3
CDR3aa: CASSYAATGVWGAFF; CDR3nt: TGTGCCAGCAGTTACGCAGCAACAGGGGTTTGGGGAGCTTTCTTT; d_gene: TRBD1; j_gene: TRBJ1-1; abundance: once; v_gene: TRBV6-2/TRBV6-3
CDR3aa: CASSKGLAVTQYF; CDR3nt: TGCGCCAGCAGTAAGGGACTAGCCGTTACGCAGTATTTT; d_gene: TRBD2; j_gene: TRBJ2-3; abundance: NA; v_gene: TRBV10-1
CDR3aa: CASTSVRGEGSGELFF; CDR3nt: TGTGCCAGCACTTCTGTGCGGGGGGAAGGGTCCGGGGAGCTGTTTTTT; d_gene: TRBD2; j_gene: TRBJ2-2; abundance: NA; v_gene: TRBV2
CDR3aa: CASSLHKNTEAFF; CDR3nt: TGTGCCAGCTCCCTGCACAAGAACACTGAAGCTTTCTTT; d_gene: NA; j_gene: TRBJ1-1; abundance: NA; v_gene: TRBV18
CDR3aa: CATSRYRDQPQHF; CDR3nt: TGTGCCACCAGCAGATACAGGGATCAGCCCCAGCATTTT; d_gene: NA; j_gene: TRBJ1-5; abundance: NA; v_gene: TRBV15
CDR3aa: CASSPGLAPYNEQFF; CDR3nt: TGTGCCAGCAGCCCGGGACTAGCGCCTTACAATGAGCAGTTCTTC; d_gene: TRBD2; j_gene: TRBJ2-1; abundance: once; v_gene: TRBV11-2
CDR3aa: CASSYVGVNTEAFF; CDR3nt: TGTGCCAGCAGTTACGTTGGGGTGAACACTGAAGCTTTCTTT; d_gene: NA; j_gene: TRBJ1-1; abundance: NA; v_gene: TRBV6-5
CDR3aa: CSVGDRGLTNVLTF; CDR3nt: TGCAGCGTGGGGGACAGGGGGCTCACCAACGTCCTGACTTTC; d_gene: TRBD1; j_gene: TRBJ2-6; abundance: NA; v_gene: TRBV29-1
CDR3aa: CATSEGRSYYGYTF; CDR3nt: TGTGCCACCAGCGAGGGGCGCAGCTACTATGGCTACACCTTC; d_gene: NA; j_gene: TRBJ1-2; abundance: NA; v_gene: TRBV15
CDR3aa: CASSLGQGAGYTF; CDR3nt: TGTGCCAGCAGCCTGGGACAGGGGGCTGGCTACACCTTC; d_gene: TRBD1; j_gene: TRBJ1-2; abundance: NA; v_gene: TRBV3-1/TRBV3-2
CDR3aa: CASSYSITLGSVIKRNTEAFF; CDR3nt: TGTGCCAGCAGTTACTCGATAACCCTCGGGTCAGTCATTAAGCGGAACACTGAAGCTTTCTTT; d_gene: NA; j_gene: TRBJ1-1; abundance: NA; v_gene: TRBV6-2/TRBV6-3
CDR3aa: CASSLARQASYEQYF; CDR3nt: TGCGCCAGCAGCTTGGCACGACAGGCATCCTACGAGCAGTACTTC; d_gene: NA; j_gene: TRBJ2-7; abundance: NA; v_gene: TRBV5-1
CDR3aa: CASSQDHPHSNQPQHF; CDR3nt: TGCGCCAGCAGCCAAGATCATCCGCATAGCAATCAGCCCCAGCATTTT; d_gene: NA; j_gene: TRBJ1-5; abundance: NA; v_gene: TRBV4-1
CDR3aa: CASSSQQATNEKLFF; CDR3nt: TGTGCCAGCAGCTCGCAACAGGCAACTAATGAAAAACTGTTTTTT; d_gene: NA; j_gene: TRBJ1-4; abundance: once; v_gene: TRBV7-2
CDR3aa: CASKEAGGIEAFF; CDR3nt: TGTGCCAGTAAGGAGGCAGGGGGCATTGAAGCTTTCTTT; d_gene: TRBD1; j_gene: TRBJ1-1; abundance: few; v_gene: TRBV19
CDR3aa: CASSQSLNTGELFF; CDR3nt: TGTGCCAGCAGTCAGTCGTTGAACACCGGGGAGCTGTTTTTT; d_gene: NA; j_gene: TRBJ2-2; abundance: NA; v_gene: TRBV6-6
CDR3aa: CASSPDWINTGELFF; CDR3nt: TGCGCCAGCAGCCCGGACTGGATTAACACCGGGGAGCTGTTTTTT; d_gene: NA; j_gene: TRBJ2-2; abundance: NA; v_gene: TRBV5-1
CDR3aa: CASSQEVSQPQHF; CDR3nt: TGCGCCAGCAGCCAAGAGGTATCGCAGCCCCAGCATTTT; d_gene: NA; j_gene: TRBJ1-5; abundance: NA; v_gene: TRBV4-1
CDR3aa: CASSNRGTAELNEQFF; CDR3nt: TGTGCCAGTTCAAACCGAGGGACAGCCGAACTCAATGAGCAGTTCTTC; d_gene: TRBD1; j_gene: TRBJ2-1; abundance: NA; v_gene: TRBV5-4
CDR3aa: CASSPTSGNREQYF; CDR3nt: TGCGCCAGCAGTCCGACCTCAGGGAACCGCGAGCAGTACTTC; d_gene: NA; j_gene: TRBJ2-7; abundance: few; v_gene: TRBV5-1
CDR3aa: CASSLNRRGAGTDTQYF; CDR3nt: TGTGCCAGCAGCTTAAACCGACGGGGGGCGGGCACAGATACGCAGTATTTT; d_gene: NA; j_gene: TRBJ2-3; abundance: NA; v_gene: TRBV7-9
CDR3aa: CASSSDRSYEQYF; CDR3nt: TGTGCCAGCAGCTCCGACAGATCCTACGAGCAGTACTTC; d_gene: NA; j_gene: TRBJ2-7; abundance: NA; v_gene: TRBV13